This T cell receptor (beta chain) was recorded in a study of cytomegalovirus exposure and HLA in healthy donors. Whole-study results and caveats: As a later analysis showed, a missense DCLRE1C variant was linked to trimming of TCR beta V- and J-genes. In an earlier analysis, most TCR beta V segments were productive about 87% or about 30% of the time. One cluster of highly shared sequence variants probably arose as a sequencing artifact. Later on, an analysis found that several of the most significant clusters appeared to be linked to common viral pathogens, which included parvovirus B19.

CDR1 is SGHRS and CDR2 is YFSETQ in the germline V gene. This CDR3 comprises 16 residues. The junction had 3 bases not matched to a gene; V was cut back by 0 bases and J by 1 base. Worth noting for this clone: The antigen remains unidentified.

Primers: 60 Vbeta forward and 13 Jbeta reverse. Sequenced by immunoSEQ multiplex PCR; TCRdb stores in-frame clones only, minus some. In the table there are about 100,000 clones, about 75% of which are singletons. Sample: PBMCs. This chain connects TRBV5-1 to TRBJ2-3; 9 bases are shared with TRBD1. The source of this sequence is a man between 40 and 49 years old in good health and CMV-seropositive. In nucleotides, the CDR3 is TGCGCCAGCAGCTTGGGACAGGGGGTGGGCACAGATACGCAGTATTTT. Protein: CASSLGQGVGTDTQYF.